Presented here are 17 T cell receptor beta chains from one specimen sequenced in a study of radiotherapy plus CTLA-4 blockade in lung cancer. Generated by immunoSEQ multiplex PCR, the TCRdb table keeps only in-frame clones and is missing some. Here the sample spans about 95,000 clones, 83% being singletons. The sample consisted of peripheral blood, taken from a patient treated with radiotherapy plus ipilimumab. These receptors all stem from a human donor with non-small cell lung cancer who had stable disease on radiotherapy plus ipilimumab.

The rearrangement uses TRBV9 and TRBJ1-1; D ambiguous. Germline CDR1 and CDR2: SGDLS and YYNGEE. The length of the CDR3 is 13 residues. V lost 0 bases, J lost 7 bases, and 10 bases lay in between. CDR3 protein: CASSVALAGEAFF. In DNA form, the CDR3 reads TGTGCCAGCAGCGTAGCTTTAGCCGGTGAAGCTTTCTTT.

V gene TRBV2 combines with J gene TRBJ2-6; TRBD2 aligns across 7 bases. The CDR3 has 16 amino acids. V lost 4 bases to trimming and J lost 4 bases; unmatched junction nucleotides: 7. The germline CDR1 and CDR2 sequences are SNHLY and FYNNEI. Here the CDR3 reads CASSVGGSLGANVLTF. CDR3 bases: TGTGCCAGCAGTGTTGGCGGGAGTCTGGGGGCCAACGTCCTGACTTTC.

The V and J genes are TRBV27 and TRBJ2-7, with 10 bases fitting TRBD2. CDR3 size: 14 residues. CDR1 is MNHEY and CDR2 is SMNVEV in the germline V gene (reference sequence). V trimming: 5 bases; J trimming: 6 bases; junction bases outside the gene matches: 7. Here the CDR3 DNA reads TGTGCCAGCAGTCCTCTAGCGGGGGTGGGCGAGCAGTACTTC. It translates to CASSPLAGVGEQYF.

The V and J genes are TRBV10-1 and TRBJ1-1; TRBD1 is a possible D gene (5 bases). Trimming removed 6 bases from V and 7 bases from J, with 21 bases in between. Germline-derived CDR1 and CDR2 are WNHNN and SYGVQD (reference sequence). The CDR3 spans 15 residues. CDR3 amino acids: CASRADTREMGEAFF. Written as DNA, the CDR3 is TGCGCCAGCAGGGCGGATACCAGGGAAATGGGTGAAGCTTTCTTT.

This clone was picked up a small number of times. This chain connects TRBV28 to TRBJ1-6, with D tentatively TRBD1 (5 bases). This CDR3 spans 13 amino acids. The germline V and J ends were trimmed by 8 bases and 10 bases, with 15 bases remaining between them. Germline-derived CDR1 and CDR2 are MDHEN and SYDVKM. The CDR3 DNA reads TGTGCCAGCGGGGTGGGGGGTATCTCACCCCTCCACTTT. Its translation is CASGVGGISPLHF.

The CDR3 loop reads CASSIDRGTQYF. CDR3 DNA: TGTGCCAGCAGTATTGACAGGGGTACGCAGTATTTT. J is TRBJ2-3 and V is TRBV28; 8 bases line up with TRBD1. J lost 8 bases, V lost 5 bases, and 3 bases had no gene match. The germline V gene has CDR1 MDHEN and CDR2 SYDVKM. CDR3 length: 12 residues.

This chain links TRBV5-5 with TRBJ2-6, with D maybe TRBD1 (5 bases). The CDR3 covers 17 residues. V was cut by 5 bases and J by 2 bases, with 17 bases left in between. Germline values: CDR1 SGHKS, CDR2 YYEKEE (reference sequence). The DNA of the CDR3 is TGTGCCAGCAGGGACATACGGTTTCGGACTGGGGCCAACGTCCTGACTTTC. The encoded protein is CASRDIRFRTGANVLTF.

This clone was seen more than once but under ten times. The rearrangement uses TRBV19 and TRBJ2-3, with 14 bases fitting TRBD2. Trimming cost V 3 bases and J 6 bases; bases outside gene matches: 14. The CDR3 totals 19 residues. The germline CDR1 and CDR2 sequences are LNHDA and SQIVND (reference sequence). In DNA, the CDR3 is TGTGCCAGTAGTATCCGGGCCTCGACTAGCGGGAGGGCAACGGATACGCAGTATTTT. Protein sequence: CASSIRASTSGRATDTQYF.

This clone was observed a single time. The chain links TRBV2 to TRBJ2-7; D might be TRBD1 (6 bases). V gave up 7 bases and J gave up 5 bases, with 12 bases separating them. This CDR3 region has 12 residues. Germline V gene sequence: CDR1 SNHLY, CDR2 FYNNEI. For the CDR3, the DNA is TGTGCCAGCAATGGTTACAGGGACGAGCAGTACTTC. Protein sequence: CASNGYRDEQYF.

This chain joins TRBV6-5 and TRBJ2-2; perhaps TRBD2 as D (5 bases). Germline CDR1 and CDR2: MNHEY and SVGAGI. Trimming left V 5 bases short and J 8 bases short, with 12 bases between. The CDR3 spans 13 residues. The CDR3 loop is CASSLFRRGELFF. In nucleotides, the CDR3 is TGTGCCAGCAGTCTATTCAGGAGGGGGGAGCTGTTTTTT.

This chain links TRBV10-1 with TRBJ2-1; 9 positions agree with TRBD1. Trimming took 0 bases from V and 4 from J; bases not matched to a gene: 4. The CDR3 has 16 residues. Germline CDR1 and CDR2: WNHNN and SYGVQD (reference sequence). Here the CDR3 DNA reads TGCGCCAGCAGTGAGTCCGGGACAGGGATATACAATGAGCAGTTCTTC. It codes for CASSESGTGIYNEQFF.

This chain links TRBV28 with TRBJ2-7; a weak D match, TRBD1 (5 bases). CDR1 and CDR2 (germline): MDHEN, SYDVKM. This CDR3 has 15 amino acids. V lost 5 bases and J 2 bases, leaving 16 bases between the germline ends. CDR3 in amino acids: CASSPSGHIAYEQYF. The CDR3 nucleotides read TGTGCCAGCAGTCCGTCCGGACACATTGCCTACGAGCAGTACTTC.

The chain is built from TRBV2 and TRBJ2-2, with 10 bases lining up with TRBD2. Germline V lookup: CDR1 SNHLY, CDR2 FYNNEI. The V segment lost 4 bases and the J segment 2 bases; nucleotides outside the gene matches: 1. The CDR3 totals 15 residues. The CDR3 is CASSGTSGNTGELFF. As DNA, the CDR3 is TGTGCCAGCAGTGGGACTAGCGGTAACACCGGGGAGCTGTTTTTT.

The chain combines TRBV18 with TRBJ2-2; weak D call: TRBD1 (6 bases). The germline V gene has CDR1 KGHSH and CDR2 LQKENI. Trimming took 3 bases from V and 0 from J, leaving 8 bases between them. This CDR3 contains 15 residues. The CDR3 sequence is CASSPYRANTGELFF. In nucleotides, the CDR3 is TGTGCCAGCTCACCTTACAGGGCGAACACCGGGGAGCTGTTTTTT.

The chain combines TRBV11-1 with TRBJ1-1; TRBD1 aligns across 10 bases. This CDR3 contains 14 residues. From germline, CDR1 is SGHAT and CDR2 FQDESV (reference sequence). Trimming at V came to 1 base and at J to 8 bases, leaving 4 bases not matched to a gene. The CDR3 region is CASSLGGQGVEAFF. Written as DNA, the CDR3 is TGTGCCAGCAGCTTAGGAGGACAGGGGGTGGAAGCTTTCTTT.

The J gene is TRBJ2-5, the V gene TRBV5-1, with 8 nucleotides matching TRBD2. This CDR3 spans 16 amino acids. V was clipped by 1 base and J by 2 bases; unmatched bases: 7. The germline CDR1 and CDR2 sequences are SGHRS and YFSETQ. The CDR3 region is CASSLFAGGQQETQYF. CDR3 coding DNA: TGCGCCAGCAGCTTGTTTGCGGGAGGTCAACAAGAGACCCAGTACTTC.

V usage is TRBV5-1 and J usage is TRBJ2-1, with 7 bases fitting TRBD1. The CDR3 consists of 16 residues. Germline CDR1 reads SGHRS; CDR2 reads YFSETQ. Trimming at V came to 4 bases and at J to 7 bases, leaving 14 bases not matched to a gene. The CDR3 spells CASSRTGLNVGNEQFF. The CDR3 bases are TGCGCCAGCAGCCGGACAGGTCTAAACGTTGGGAATGAGCAGTTCTTC.